This T cell receptor beta chain comes out of a study of T-cell reconstitution after alpha-beta-depleted transplantation in children. The CDR3 has 15 residues. Between the trimmed V and J ends, which lost 4 bases and 5 bases, there was a span of 16 bases. Germline V gene sequence: CDR1 MNHNS, CDR2 SASEGT. Preparing the TCRbeta library involved the use of unique molecular identifiers. From the PCR reads, TCRdb called clonotypes with MiXCR, one entry per CDR3 protein. The table includes 70,000 to 95,000 distinct CDR3 sequences, 18% detected once. Whole-study results and caveats: Where some patients showed high TCRbeta diversity at day 60, it came from recipient T cells and thymic progenitors that had survived. T-cell counts and diversity were attributed mostly to newly produced T cells one year after transplant.

As to this clonotype: Its antigen is unidentified.

The TCR comes from a male patient aged 2 to 9 who had a stem cell transplant for acute lymphoblastic leukemia, so the T cells may come from the graft donor. The material sequenced was PBMCs, mostly from graft donor cells, taken 360 days after TCRalphabeta/CD19-depleted stem cell transplant. The V call is TRBV6-1, the J call TRBJ2-3; no definite D call. This CDR3 reads CASSGYKTAVDTQYF. In DNA form, the CDR3 reads TGTGCCAGCAGTGGCTACAAAACCGCTGTAGATACGCAGTATTTT.